The 19 T cell receptor beta chains below come from one sample, sequenced in a study of shared clonotypes between healthy human individuals. CD45RO-negative CD8 cells positively selected for CCR7 made up the naive population, which excluded terminally differentiated effector memory CD45RA+ cells. Profiling relied on immunoSEQ multiplex PCR, and the TCRdb table lists in-frame clones only, not all of them. Seen here are about 2,100,000 clones, under 95% observed once, and the top ten hold 1.7%. Sequencing input: naive CD8+ T cells from PBMCs. The receptors originated from a man aged 18 to 29 in good health. Some clones in this sample may be carry-over from other donors' samples.

The gene calls are TRBV11-2 and TRBJ1-4, with D possibly being TRBD1 (6 bases). The CDR3 is 15 residues long. With 2 bases removed from V and 7 bases from J, the gap between germline ends came to 14 bases. Germline lookup yields CDR1 SGHAT and CDR2 FQNNGV. The CDR3 loop is CASSLYIGGLEKLFF. As DNA, the CDR3 is TGTGCCAGCAGCTTATATATCGGGGGGCTTGAAAAACTGTTTTTT.

The V gene is TRBV6-5, the J gene TRBJ1-2, with no clear D. In germline, CDR1 is MNHEY, CDR2 SVGAGI. This CDR3 has 14 residues. The V gene lost 2 bases and the J gene lost 4 bases, with 11 bases spanning the gap. The CDR3 protein is CASSYRGSGYGYTF. CDR3 bases: TGTGCCAGCAGTTACAGAGGCTCCGGCTATGGCTACACCTTC.

The chain links TRBV5-1 to TRBJ2-5; 7 bases are a match to TRBD2. V shed 4 bases, J shed 4 bases, and the junction held 10 bases outside the gene matches. The germline gives CDR1 SGHRS, CDR2 YFSETQ. The CDR3 contains 15 residues. CDR3 nucleotide sequence: TGCGCCAGCAGCCCAGCGCAGGGCGGGAGAGAGACCCAGTACTTC. It is translated as CASSPAQGGRETQYF.

This chain links TRBV2 with TRBJ2-3; D unresolved. The CDR3 loop spans 17 amino acids. Trimming left V 8 bases short and J 0 bases short, with 21 bases between. Germline assignment: CDR1 SNHLY and CDR2 FYNNEI. The CDR3 sequence: CASEIGPKGLSTDTQYF. CDR3 bases: TGTGCCAGCGAGATCGGGCCGAAGGGCCTTAGCACAGATACGCAGTATTTT.

Remarks on this clone: Other DNA sequences in the sample encode the same CDR3. The gene calls are TRBV9 and TRBJ2-7; D unresolved. The V gene lost 3 bases and the J gene lost 1 base, with 5 bases spanning the gap. This CDR3 has 12 amino acids. Germline V gene data show CDR1 as SGDLS and CDR2 as YYNGEE. The DNA of the CDR3 is TGTGCCAGCAGCGGTCCTTCCTACGAGCAGTACTTC. It specifies CASSGPSYEQYF.

The chain joins TRBV4-3 to TRBJ2-5, with D uncertain. Between the trimmed V and J ends, which lost 0 bases and 2 bases, there was a span of 10 bases. CDR3 length: 15 residues. Germline CDR1 and CDR2: LGHNA and YSLEER. The CDR3 region is CASSQDPGSQETQYF. The CDR3 DNA sequence: TGCGCCAGCAGCCAAGATCCCGGCAGTCAAGAGACCCAGTACTTC.

The chain links TRBV7-9 to TRBJ1-4; 7 bases align to TRBD1. The CDR3 contains 15 residues. V lost 2 bases to trimming and J lost 4 bases; unmatched junction nucleotides: 4. Germline CDR1 SEHNR, CDR2 FQNEAQ (reference sequence). CDR3 bases: TGTGCCAGCAGCTTATGGGACAGAGTTAATGAAAAACTGTTTTTT. Translated, it gives CASSLWDRVNEKLFF.

This chain joins TRBV4-1 and TRBJ2-7, with 8 nucleotides matching TRBD2. Germline CDR1 MGHRA, CDR2 YSYEKL. The CDR3 has 17 residues. V shed 1 base and J 6 bases; nucleotides not matched to a gene: 14. CDR3 in DNA: TGCGCCAGCAGCCAAGGTTCCGTAAGCGGGAGACACGTCGAGCAGTACTTC. It codes for CASSQGSVSGRHVEQYF.

In regard to this clone: Other DNA sequences in this sample translate to the same CDR3. This rearrangement joins TRBV29-1 to TRBJ2-1; no clear D. The CDR3 has 12 residues. Germline-derived CDR1 and CDR2 are SQVTM and ANQGSEA. Trimming removed 0 bases at V and 7 bases at J, with 7 bases between. This CDR3 is CSVEDSGNEQFF. CDR3 nucleotides: TGCAGCGTTGAAGATTCCGGGAATGAGCAGTTCTTC.

The chain is built from TRBV28 and TRBJ2-7; weak D call: TRBD1 (6 bases). This CDR3 contains 15 residues. Germline V lookup: CDR1 MDHEN, CDR2 SYDVKM. V was pared by 5 bases and J by 4 bases, with 18 bases between. The CDR3 coding sequence is TGTGCCAGCAGTCTATCAACAGGGTATCAGTACGAGCAGTACTTC. Its translation is CASSLSTGYQYEQYF.

The chain carries TRBV4-1 and TRBJ2-7, with 8 nucleotides matching TRBD1. After removal of 5 bases from V and 2 bases from J, the junction contained 11 bases not matched to a gene. Germline V lookup: CDR1 MGHRA, CDR2 YSYEKL. This CDR3 region has 16 residues. The CDR3 DNA follows: TGCGCCAGCAGCTCAACCTCGACAGGGGTTGCCTACGAGCAGTACTTC. It is translated as CASSSTSTGVAYEQYF.

The chain carries TRBV30 and TRBJ2-2, with 7 bases that match TRBD2. There are 12 residues in the CDR3. The germline gives CDR1 GTSNPN, CDR2 SVGIG (reference sequence). The CDR3 DNA reads TGTGCTCAACTAGCGACCACCGGGGAGCTGTTTTTT. Amino acid sequence: CAQLATTGELFF.

The chain combines TRBV6-1 with TRBJ2-5, with 7 bases identical to TRBD1. Germline V gives CDR1 MNHNS, CDR2 SASEGT. J gave up 0 bases and V 10 bases, and 2 bases lay outside the gene matches. The CDR3 runs to 12 residues. CDR3 nucleotides: TGTGCCACCACAGGGGACCAAGAGACCCAGTACTTC. This codes for CATTGDQETQYF.

This chain connects TRBV5-1 to TRBJ2-5; no firm D call. CDR3 size: 13 residues. The V end was cut by 4 bases, the J end by 5 bases, with 12 bases between. Germline V gene data show CDR1 as SGHRS and CDR2 as YFSETQ. The CDR3 loop reads CASSPSLGETQYF. The CDR3 coding sequence is TGCGCCAGCAGCCCTTCCCTCGGTGAGACCCAGTACTTC.

The chain uses TRBV29-1 and TRBJ2-1; 12 bases align to TRBD1. This CDR3 comprises 17 residues. The V gene end was trimmed by 7 bases and the J gene end by 2 bases; junction bases not matched to a gene: 12. CDR1 and CDR2 (germline): SQVTM, ANQGSEA. CDR3 in amino acids: CSDRDRGLAGTYNEQFF. The CDR3 DNA follows: TGCAGCGACCGGGACAGGGGGCTAGCGGGAACCTACAATGAGCAGTTCTTC.

In DNA form, the CDR3 reads TGTGCCAGCAGCCAAGATTCAGAGGGAGAGGGGGAGACCCAGTACTTC. This translates into CASSQDSEGEGETQYF. This chain uses TRBV14 with TRBJ2-5; D assignment may be TRBD1 or TRBD2 (5 bases each). Trimming shortened V by 0 bases and J by 5 bases, and 16 bases separated the two germline ends. The CDR3 extends over 16 amino acids. The germline CDR1 and CDR2 sequences are SGHDN and FVKESK.

The rearrangement joins TRBV10-3 to TRBJ2-5, with TRBD2 matching over 12 bases. This CDR3 has 16 amino acids. Germline assignment: CDR1 ENHRY and CDR2 SYGVKD. Trimming at V came to 6 bases and at J to 2 bases, leaving 7 bases not matched to a gene. As DNA, the CDR3 is TGTGCCATCAGCCCTACCGGACTAGCGGGGCAAGAGACCCAGTACTTC. It translates to CAISPTGLAGQETQYF.

The V and J genes are TRBV7-9 and TRBJ2-7; D gene uncertain. Trimming shortened V by 3 bases and J by 5 bases, and 8 bases separated the two germline ends. CDR3 length equals 12 residues. From germline, CDR1 is SEHNR and CDR2 FQNEAQ (reference sequence). Here the CDR3 DNA reads TGTGCCAGCAGCTTGATTCCCCACGAGCAGTACTTC. As protein: CASSLIPHEQYF.

The J gene is TRBJ2-2, the V gene TRBV28, with a tentative D call TRBD2 (6 bases). Looked up from germline, CDR1 is MDHEN and CDR2 is SYDVKM. The V end was cut by 5 bases, the J end by 0 bases, with 13 bases between. CDR3 length equals 16 residues. The CDR3 nucleotides read TGTGCCAGCAGTCCGGAGGAGGGCCCGAACACCGGGGAGCTGTTTTTT. This codes for CASSPEEGPNTGELFF. The entire variable domain, with the rest obtained from reference TRBV28 and TRBJ2-2, is as follows: DVKVTQSSRYLVKRTGEKVFLECVQDMDHENMFWYRQDPGLGLRLIYFSYDVKMKEKGDIPEGYSVSREKKERFSLILESASTNQTSMYLCASSPEEGPNTGELFFGEGSRLTVL.